This T cell receptor (beta chain) was captured by sequencing in a study of shared clonotypes between healthy human individuals. On the study more broadly: There were three CD4 naive, three CD4 memory, two CD8 naive and one CD8 memory plates per donor.

The protocol was immunoSEQ multiplex PCR, while the TCRdb copy is restricted to in-frame clones and leaves out a portion. Among a few million clones listed, approximately 95% were seen once. The CDR3 is made up of 16 amino acids. In germline, CDR1 is SGHDN, CDR2 FVKESK. V gave up 6 bases and J gave up 0 bases; unmatched junction bases: 8. This clone was picked up a small number of times. What it binds is unknown. Whole-study findings and limits: Sampling included only blood; tissue repertoires likely differ.

Sequenced material: naive CD4+ T cells sorted from blood. Subset here: CD45RA+ positively selected. This receptor was taken from a man younger than 35 in good health. V gene TRBV14 combines with J gene TRBJ1-5; 7 bases map to TRBD1. The CDR3 protein is CASRNRQGYSNQPQHF. The DNA of the CDR3 is TGTGCCAGCAGGAACAGACAGGGCTATAGCAATCAGCCCCAGCATTTT.